The 20 T cell receptor beta chains presented below share a single source sample, sequenced in a study of cytomegalovirus exposure and HLA in healthy donors. 13 Jbeta primers and 60 Vbeta primers were used for the PCR. TCRdb's table, derived via immunoSEQ multiplex PCR, lists solely in-frame clones and lacks some. This sample has roughly 120,000 clones, with around 77% found just once. The sequenced material came from PBMCs. Receptors originate from a woman aged 40 to 49 in good health and CMV-seropositive.

This chain uses TRBV9 with TRBJ1-1; unclear D gene. The ends were cut back, 4 bases at V and 0 bases at J, with 13 bases in the middle. The CDR3 loop spans 15 amino acids. Germline values: CDR1 SGDLS, CDR2 YYNGEE. CDR3 in amino acids: CASSPRAIMNTEAFF. In nucleotides, the CDR3 is TGTGCCAGCAGCCCGAGGGCCATTATGAACACTGAAGCTTTCTTT.

Note on this clone: One end of the junction fails to match germline, which may point to a read error. The chain couples TRBV7-9 to TRBJ2-5; D might be TRBD2 (6 bases). Near its end, the DNA agrees better with TRBJ2-7, so the J call may be wrong. The CDR3 consists of 13 residues. Germline CDR1 reads SEHNR; CDR2 reads FQNEAQ (reference sequence). DNA of the CDR3: TGTGCCAGCAGCTTCGGGGACTCCTCCGAGCAGTACTTC. It is translated as CASSFGDSSEQYF.

The chain couples TRBV18 to TRBJ1-5; 8 bases map to TRBD1. The CDR3 sequence is 12 residues long. Germline loops: CDR1 KGHSH, CDR2 LQKENI. V gave up 10 bases and J gave up 5 bases; unmatched junction bases: 4. In DNA form, the CDR3 reads TGTGCCACCTCGACAGGGGATCAGCCCCAGCATTTT. Its protein product is CATSTGDQPQHF.

The chain couples TRBV5-6 to TRBJ2-7; 8 positions agree with TRBD2. The V segment lost 0 bases and the J segment 0 bases; nucleotides outside the gene matches: 2. The germline CDR1 and CDR2 sequences are SGHDT and YYEEEE. The CDR3 consists of 15 residues. CDR3 amino acids: CASSLAGGISYEQYF. As DNA, the CDR3 is TGTGCCAGCAGCTTGGCGGGAGGGATCTCCTACGAGCAGTACTTC.

The chain combines TRBV27 with TRBJ1-2; TRBD1 matches at 7 bases. This CDR3 spans 14 amino acids. The V and J ends lost 6 bases and 4 bases, in that order; junction bases with no gene match: 8. Germline CDR1 reads MNHEY; CDR2 reads SMNVEV (reference sequence). The CDR3 region has the DNA TGTGCCAGCAGCCTGACAGGGCCTGGCTATGGCTACACCTTC. Translation: CASSLTGPGYGYTF.

This clone was counted only a few times. The chain couples TRBV6-5 to TRBJ1-4; D gene ambiguous. V lost 0 bases to trimming and J lost 3 bases, with 8 bases between them. Germline CDR1 MNHEY, CDR2 SVGAGI. This CDR3 spans 15 amino acids. The chain's CDR3 is CASSYSNRPNEKLFF. In nucleotides, the CDR3 is TGTGCCAGCAGTTACTCTAACAGACCTAATGAAAAACTGTTTTTT.

This chain connects TRBV14 to TRBJ1-2; possible D gene TRBD1, 6 bases. The germline V and J ends were trimmed by 0 bases and 7 bases, with 15 bases remaining between them. Germline V CDR1 and CDR2: SGHDN, FVKESK. The length of the CDR3 is 15 residues. As DNA, the CDR3 is TGTGCCAGCAGCCAAGATCAGTGGCCAGGGGCTGGCTACACCTTC. Amino acids: CASSQDQWPGAGYTF.

The chain carries TRBV28 and TRBJ1-4; perhaps TRBD1 as D (5 bases). The V gene's germline CDR1 is MDHEN and CDR2 SYDVKM. V was pared by 6 bases and J by 8 bases, with 13 bases between. The CDR3 runs to 13 residues. The chain's CDR3 is CASRRQGDEKLFF. The CDR3 DNA reads TGTGCCAGCAGGAGGCAGGGTGACGAAAAACTGTTTTTT.

The chain is built from TRBV6-1 and TRBJ2-7; D remains unclear. Trimming took off 0 bases at V and 1 base at J, with 7 bases between the two ends. The CDR3 contains 14 residues. Per the germline V gene, CDR1 is MNHNS and CDR2 is SASEGT. CDR3 loop: CASSEARISYEQYF. The CDR3 nucleotides read TGTGCCAGCAGTGAAGCGCGGATATCCTACGAGCAGTACTTC.

This chain's CDR3 is CATSGGGLESGIRYEQYF. DNA for the CDR3: TGTGCCACAAGCGGGGGGGGTCTCGAGTCCGGAATTCGGTACGAGCAGTACTTC. The rearrangement links TRBV10-3 to TRBJ2-7; 10 bases fit TRBD2. V lost 10 bases to trimming and J lost 4 bases; unmatched junction nucleotides: 22. The length of the CDR3 is 18 residues. The germline V gene encodes CDR1 ENHRY and CDR2 SYGVKD.

The gene calls are TRBV6-5 and TRBJ2-2; tentative D call: TRBD1 (6 bases). CDR3 length: 15 residues. CDR1 and CDR2 from the germline V gene are MNHEY and SVGAGI. Trimming removed 4 bases at V and 7 bases at J, with 16 bases between. The CDR3 nucleotides read TGTGCCAGCAGTTCTAATGCAGGGGTTGGCGGGGAGCTGTTTTTT. Translating gives CASSSNAGVGGELFF.

V is TRBV2 and J is TRBJ2-1, with TRBD2 matching over 8 bases. The germline gives CDR1 SNHLY, CDR2 FYNNEI. The J segment lost 2 bases and the V segment lost 3 bases, leaving 9 bases of the junction unmatched. This CDR3 comprises 17 residues. The CDR3 nucleotides read TGTGCCAGCAGTGAGAGTTTCGGGAGGGGCCCCTACAATGAGCAGTTCTTC. Amino acids: CASSESFGRGPYNEQFF.

The gene calls are TRBV29-1 and TRBJ2-7; 7 nucleotides align to TRBD1. This CDR3 comprises 12 residues. Looked up from germline, CDR1 is SQVTM and CDR2 is ANQGSEA. Unmatched junction bases numbered 7, after V lost 7 bases and J lost 4 bases. The CDR3 is CSAYRDSYEQYF. As DNA, the CDR3 is TGCAGCGCTTACAGGGACAGTTACGAGCAGTACTTC.

The V gene is TRBV5-4, the J gene TRBJ2-7; the match to TRBD2 covers 10 bases. This CDR3 spans 15 amino acids. Unmatched junction bases numbered 6, after V lost 4 bases and J lost 2 bases. Germline V gene data show CDR1 as SGHNT and CDR2 as YYREEE (reference sequence). DNA for the CDR3: TGTGCCAGCAGCCCAGCAGCGGGAGGGACCTACGAGCAGTACTTC. Its translation: CASSPAAGGTYEQYF.

The V call is TRBV2, the J call TRBJ1-4; no reliable D call. CDR3 length: 13 amino acids. V lost 10 bases and J 0 bases, leaving 9 bases between the germline ends. In germline, CDR1 is SNHLY, CDR2 FYNNEI. CDR3 sequence: CATSSSTNEKLFF. CDR3 DNA: TGTGCCACCTCTTCCTCAACTAATGAAAAACTGTTTTTT.

The CDR3 loop is CASSRTPGLAGVKPHEQYF. DNA for the CDR3: TGTGCCAGCAGCCGTACTCCGGGACTAGCGGGAGTAAAGCCCCACGAGCAGTACTTC. The chain carries TRBV5-6 and TRBJ2-5; the match to TRBD2 covers 14 bases. The J call may be incorrect, as the DNA end agrees better with TRBJ2-7. The CDR3 length is 19 residues. CDR1 is SGHDT and CDR2 is YYEEEE in the germline V gene.

This clone was seen only once. This rearrangement joins TRBV5-4 to TRBJ2-2; 7 positions agree with TRBD2. Germline V gene data show CDR1 as SGHNT and CDR2 as YYREEE (reference sequence). The CDR3 contains 14 residues. V lost 4 bases and J lost 7; bases outside the gene matches: 7. The CDR3, as DNA: TGTGCCAGCAGCCTAGGACTAGAGGGCGGGGAGCTGTTTTTT. Protein product: CASSLGLEGGELFF.

The chain recombines TRBV18 with TRBJ1-5; 7 nucleotides agree with TRBD1. With 3 bases clipped from V and 6 bases from J, the junction kept 5 bases outside the gene matches. This CDR3 has 14 amino acids. Germline-derived CDR1 and CDR2 are KGHSH and LQKENI. CDR3 DNA sequence: TGTGCCAGCTCACCTGGACAGGATCGTCAGCCCCAGCATTTT. Its translation is CASSPGQDRQPQHF.

The V call is TRBV18, the J call TRBJ1-1; TRBD1 matches 9 bases. The V gene end was trimmed by 0 bases and the J gene end by 5 bases; junction bases not matched to a gene: 7. Germline V gene data show CDR1 as KGHSH and CDR2 as LQKENI. The CDR3 is 16 residues long. The CDR3: CASSPPQGAGGTEAFF. Here the CDR3 DNA reads TGTGCCAGCTCACCACCACAGGGGGCAGGAGGGACTGAAGCTTTCTTT.

This clone was seen more than once but under ten times. This sequence joins TRBV6-6 and TRBJ2-5; D is undetermined. The CDR3 consists of 12 residues. The germline V gene has CDR1 MNHNY and CDR2 SVGAGI (reference sequence). V lost 2 bases to trimming and J lost 5 bases, with 6 bases between them. CDR3 loop: CASSYLRETQYF. The CDR3 DNA reads TGTGCCAGCAGTTACCTCCGGGAGACCCAGTACTTC.